The rows below give T cell receptor beta chains drawn from one sample of a study of blood T cell repertoires in COVID-19. This table comes from immunoSEQ multiplex PCR, and its TCRdb copy is limited to in-frame clones, with some not included. The table includes about 51,000 clones, 87% detected once. Sequencing input: peripheral blood. Receptor source: a man in his fifties or sixties with active COVID-19. Both conserved end residues are trimmed from each CDR3. The D gene is left open where the match is weak.

d_gene	v_gene	CDR3aa
.	TRBV12-3/TRBV12-4	ASSFWGVEQF
.	TRBV5-1	ASSTPGSSGYT
TRBD2	TRBV7-2	ASSLGLKTYEQY
TRBD1	TRBV7-2	ASSLYRDSYGYT
.	TRBV7-2	ASSPDRYEQY
TRBD2	TRBV9	ASSFYTSGGADTQY
TRBD2	TRBV2	ASIPARLAGADTQY
.	TRBV27	ASSLRGATGELF
.	TRBV11-2	ASSVSRGSSYNEQF
.	TRBV11-2	ASSLAGWETQY
TRBD2	TRBV7-2	ASSGSGTLQETQY
TRBD1	TRBV7-2	ASSKMGQGSTGELF
TRBD2	TRBV15	ATSSGTSNEQF
.	TRBV6-2/TRBV6-3	ASSLRGAQPQH
TRBD1	TRBV6-5	ASSRTGDTGELF
TRBD1	TRBV7-2	ASSSTGGVQGYT
.	TRBV28	ASSRPPGATQF
.	TRBV16	ASSLRQDYGYT
TRBD1	TRBV11-2	ASSLLRGQGGNTIY
.	TRBV6-5	ASRGLVANEKLF
TRBD2	TRBV2	ASWGGEQF
TRBD1	TRBV2	ALDRDGADNSPLH
TRBD2	TRBV7-2	ASSLRRGGQQTQY
TRBD2	TRBV11-2	ASSLVAGAQTQY
.	TRBV9	ASSAGTYYGYT
.	TRBV23-1	ASSEVSTEETQY
TRBD1	TRBV6-6	ASSPDRATRPQH
.	TRBV5-6	ASSLGPTGQPQH
.	TRBV6-5	ASSYGRLPYNEQF
.	TRBV4-3	ASSQDQGSSPLH
TRBD1	TRBV5-6	ASSRRTGDFNYGYT
.	TRBV7-8	ASSRGGGNQPQH
TRBD1	TRBV27	ASSFTQGRNGYT
.	TRBV5-1	ASSLDNSPLH
.	TRBV7-2	ASSLDLAGTGELF
TRBD1	TRBV2	ASTGQAQETQY